Listed below are T cell receptor beta chains from one sample, sequenced in a study of shared T cell receptors in the human thymus. Clones were read by immunoSEQ multiplex PCR, and TCRdb kept only the in-frame ones, dropping some. Found here are 650,000 to 950,000 clones, approximately 85% of them singletons; the top ten hold 0.0095% to 0.011%. In addition, the sample was reused for a study of human thymus T cells.

Sequenced: thymocytes. The receptors derive from a girl less than two years old with a congenital heart defect. CDR3s include the opening cysteine and the closing phenylalanine or tryptophan. The order of the fields is V gene, J gene, clone size, D gene, CDR3 protein, CDR3 DNA. The D gene is left open where the match is weak. Expanded clones get a size class; other rows say once, few or many, or leave the size out.

>TRBV6-1|TRBJ2-1|NA|TRBD2
CATRPGTSGANEQFF
TGTGCCACCCGCCCAGGGACTAGCGGGGCCAATGAGCAGTTCTTC
>TRBV10-1|TRBJ2-7|NA|TRBD2
CASSDEAGPPYEQYF
TGCGCCAGCAGTGATGAAGCGGGGCCGCCCTACGAGCAGTACTTC
>TRBV5-6|TRBJ1-4|few|NA
CASSLKSFDSWNEKLFF
TGTGCCAGCAGCTTGAAGTCATTCGACAGTTGGAATGAAAAACTGTTTTTT
>TRBV10-1|TRBJ2-3|NA|TRBD1
CASRGNRGPDTQYF
TGCGCCAGCAGGGGAAACAGGGGTCCAGATACGCAGTATTTT
>TRBV27|TRBJ2-7|NA|TRBD1
CASSLDRGTYEQYF
TGTGCCAGCAGCCTCGACAGGGGAACCTACGAGCAGTACTTC
>TRBV18|TRBJ2-1|NA|TRBD1
CASSPFLTGDNEQFF
TGTGCCAGCTCACCTTTCCTCACAGGGGACAATGAGCAGTTCTTC
>TRBV30|TRBJ1-1|once|NA
CAWTGSATEAFF
TGTGCCTGGACTGGGAGCGCCACTGAAGCTTTCTTT
>TRBV7-2|TRBJ1-2|NA|NA
CASSSSEARQADNYGYTF
TGTGCCAGCAGCTCTAGCGAAGCTCGGCAGGCTGATAACTATGGCTACACCTTC
>TRBV21-1|TRBJ1-6|NA|NA
CASSRARTGTYNSPLHF
TGTGCCAGCAGCAGAGCACGGACAGGGACCTATAATTCACCCCTCCACTTT
>TRBV2|TRBJ2-7|NA|TRBD2
CASTKRGTRQQYF
TGTGCCAGCACAAAAAGGGGGACTAGACAGCAGTACTTC
>TRBV19|TRBJ2-3|NA|NA
CASSIARYTSTDTQYF
TGTGCCAGTAGTATAGCTAGGTACACTAGCACAGATACGCAGTATTTT